This is a list of T cell receptor beta chains from one sample in a study of control samples from healthy donors and cancer patients. Assay: immunoSEQ multiplex PCR; the TCRdb copy retains only in-frame clones and omits some. The profile shows roughly 76,000 clones, about 93% of them singletons. Sequenced: blood. These receptors were collected from a woman under 30 in good health. Both conserved end residues are part of each CDR3. D genes are given only for firm matches. The size field is filled for only some rows; it gives once, few, many or a size class.

TRBD1	TRBV20-1	TRBJ2-6	-	CSATTRQGLTF	TGCAGTGCTACCACCAGACAGGGCCTGACTTTC
-	TRBV27	TRBJ2-3	-	CASSYLDYTDTQYF	TGTGCCAGCAGTTATCTAGATTACACAGATACGCAGTATTTT
TRBD2	TRBV29-1	TRBJ2-1	-	CSVDGRRTSGSSYEQFF	TGCAGCGTTGATGGACGGCGGACTAGCGGGAGCAGCTATGAGCAGTTCTTC
TRBD2	TRBV27	TRBJ2-1	-	CASSLPSGGNYNEQFF	TGTGCCAGCAGTTTACCCAGCGGGGGGAACTACAATGAGCAGTTCTTC
TRBD2	TRBV6-5	TRBJ2-1	-	CASSYSRTSLIQFF	TGTGCCAGCAGTTATAGTCGGACTAGCTTAATCCAGTTCTTC
TRBD1	TRBV19	TRBJ1-1	-	CASSAGTGIQNTEAFF	TGTGCCAGTAGCGCCGGGACAGGGATCCAGAACACTGAAGCTTTCTTT
TRBD2	TRBV6-1	TRBJ2-1	-	CASSESRGGSSDEQFF	TGTGCCAGCAGTGAAAGTCGGGGGGGCTCCTCGGATGAGCAGTTCTTC
-	TRBV12-3/TRBV12-4	TRBJ2-7	-	CASSYAYEQYF	TGTGCCAGCAGTTACGCCTACGAGCAGTACTTC
-	TRBV25-1	TRBJ1-1	-	CASSDGSWQLEAFF	TGTGCCAGCAGTGACGGCAGCTGGCAGCTAGAAGCTTTCTTT
-	TRBV4-1	TRBJ2-7	-	CASSRGQPYEQYF	TGCGCCAGCAGCCGAGGACAGCCCTACGAGCAGTACTTC
-	TRBV27	TRBJ1-4	-	CASSSWQENEKLFF	TGTGCCAGCAGTTCTTGGCAGGAGAATGAAAAACTGTTTTTT
TRBD1	TRBV27	TRBJ2-7	-	CASRQTGRYEQYF	TGTGCCAGCAGGCAGACAGGGCGATACGAGCAGTACTTC
TRBD1	TRBV27	TRBJ2-7	-	CASRSGQPPYEQYF	TGTGCCAGCAGGTCGGGACAGCCACCCTACGAGCAGTACTTC
-	TRBV19	TRBJ1-4	-	CASTLEGRQKLFF	TGTGCCAGTACATTGGAGGGCCGACAAAAACTGTTTTTT
-	TRBV27	TRBJ2-2	once	CATLSTNGVGELFF	TGTGCCACCCTCTCCACCAATGGTGTCGGGGAGCTGTTTTTT
TRBD2	TRBV5-4	TRBJ2-3	-	CASSLLAGGTTDTQYF	TGTGCCAGCAGCTTGCTTGCGGGGGGAACCACAGATACGCAGTATTTT
TRBD1	TRBV6-6	TRBJ1-1	-	CANRGEKDTEAFF	TGTGCCAACAGGGGAGAAAAGGACACTGAAGCTTTCTTT
-	TRBV5-4	TRBJ2-7	-	CASSPYSGRGYEQYF	TGTGCCAGCAGCCCCTATTCGGGCAGAGGCTACGAGCAGTACTTC
TRBD2	TRBV2	TRBJ2-2	-	CASRKTGTSMGELFF	TGTGCCAGCAGGAAAACCGGGACTAGCATGGGGGAGCTGTTTTTT
TRBD1	TRBV28	TRBJ1-5	-	CASSSDRVQHF	TGTGCCAGCAGCTCCGACAGGGTCCAGCATTTT
-	TRBV5-1	TRBJ2-7	-	CASSLGGTPRLEQYF	TGCGCCAGCAGCTTGGGCGGGACCCCAAGGCTCGAGCAGTACTTC
TRBD1	TRBV5-1	TRBJ1-1	-	CASSLRDSGQGKAFF	TGCGCCAGCAGCCTTCGGGACTCGGGACAGGGAAAAGCTTTCTTT
-	TRBV6-2/TRBV6-3	TRBJ1-1	-	CASSSDRRLYTEAFF	TGTGCCAGCAGTTCAGACAGACGGTTGTACACTGAAGCTTTCTTT
-	TRBV10-3	TRBJ1-1	-	CAIGRQMNTEAFF	TGTGCCATCGGACGACAGATGAACACTGAAGCTTTCTTT
TRBD2	TRBV27	TRBJ2-7	once	CASSLSSDRAAGLVSGLAYEQYF	TGTGCCAGCAGTTTATCATCCGACCGAGCGGCGGGACTAGTTTCGGGACTCGCCTACGAGCAGTACTTC
-	TRBV28	TRBJ1-1	-	CASFRTEAFF	TGTGCCAGCTTTCGCACTGAAGCTTTCTTT
-	TRBV6-5	TRBJ1-1	-	CASRGTEGEEAFF	TGTGCCAGCAGAGGCACCGAAGGGGAGGAAGCTTTCTTT
-	TRBV4-3	TRBJ1-2	-	CASSQEGARIFYGYTF	TGCGCCAGCAGCCAAGAAGGGGCCAGGATATTCTATGGCTACACCTTC
-	TRBV25-1	TRBJ1-1	-	CASRVQGRAEAFF	TGTGCCAGCCGTGTCCAGGGTCGCGCTGAAGCTTTCTTT
TRBD2	TRBV5-6	TRBJ2-3	-	CASRSAGGEDTQYF	TGTGCCAGCCGGTCAGCGGGGGGAGAAGATACGCAGTATTTT
TRBD2	TRBV29-1	TRBJ2-7	-	CSVWASGSSYEQYF	TGCAGCGTCTGGGCTAGCGGGAGTAGTTACGAGCAGTACTTC
-	TRBV25-1	TRBJ2-3	-	CASSYKTDTQYF	TGTGCCAGCAGTTATAAAACAGATACGCAGTATTTT
-	TRBV6-2/TRBV6-3	TRBJ1-1	-	CASSYGRLNTEAFF	TGTGCCAGCAGTTACGGCAGACTGAACACTGAAGCTTTCTTT
TRBD1	TRBV6-2/TRBV6-3	TRBJ1-6	once	CASSYDRGRDSTLHF	TGTGCCAGCAGTTACGACAGGGGGAGGGATTCAACCCTCCACTTT
TRBD2	TRBV10-3	TRBJ2-5	-	CAISESAGTSGGPQETQYF	TGTGCCATCAGTGAGTCCGCCGGGACTAGCGGGGGGCCCCAAGAGACCCAGTACTTC
TRBD2	TRBV11-2	TRBJ2-7	-	CASSSQTSGPSYEQYF	TGTGCCAGCAGCTCACAGACTAGCGGACCCTCCTACGAGCAGTACTTC
-	TRBV29-1	TRBJ1-5	-	CSVFGGEGQPQHF	TGCAGCGTTTTTGGTGGGGAGGGTCAGCCCCAGCATTTT
-	TRBV27	TRBJ2-1	-	CASSLNASSYNEQFF	TGTGCCAGCAGTTTAAATGCGAGCTCCTACAATGAGCAGTTCTTC
-	TRBV19	TRBJ1-2	-	CASSMRGSYGYTF	TGTGCCAGTAGTATGCGGGGAAGCTATGGCTACACCTTC
-	TRBV6-5	TRBJ2-5	once	CASRGQHQETQYF	TGTGCCAGCAGAGGACAGCACCAAGAGACCCAGTACTTC
-	TRBV11-3	TRBJ2-7	-	CASSSSTYEQYF	TGTGCCAGCAGTAGCAGTACCTACGAGCAGTACTTC
-	TRBV28	TRBJ1-2	-	CASSPPERRSGYGYTF	TGTGCCAGCAGTCCACCGGAGAGACGAAGCGGCTATGGCTACACCTTC
-	TRBV25-1	TRBJ2-5	-	CASSGGETQYF	TGTGCCAGCAGTGGCGGGGAGACCCAGTACTTC
-	TRBV21-1	TRBJ1-3	-	CASLPGSGNTIYF	TGTGCCAGCCTACCGGGGTCTGGAAACACCATATATTTT
-	TRBV6-2/TRBV6-3	TRBJ2-7	-	CASSAWDTLNYEQYF	TGTGCCAGCAGTGCGTGGGACACGCTTAACTACGAGCAGTACTTC
-	TRBV6-4	TRBJ2-3	-	CASSRLVPDTQYF	TGTGCCAGCAGTCGACTAGTGCCAGATACGCAGTATTTT
TRBD1	TRBV27	TRBJ1-6	-	CASMGRTGGFYNSPLHF	TGTGCCAGCATGGGGAGAACAGGGGGCTTTTATAATTCACCCCTCCACTTT
-	TRBV27	TRBJ2-3	-	CASSNFLSSTDTQYF	TGTGCCAGCAGTAACTTCCTTTCTAGCACAGATACGCAGTATTTT
-	TRBV28	TRBJ2-1	-	CASTRDDNEQFF	TGTGCCAGCACAAGGGACGACAATGAGCAGTTCTTC
-	TRBV5-6	TRBJ2-3	-	CASSLTATDTQYF	TGTGCCAGCAGCTTAACCGCGACAGATACGCAGTATTTT
TRBD2	TRBV28	TRBJ2-3	-	CASRLAGGTDTQYF	TGTGCCAGCAGACTAGCGGGAGGCACAGATACGCAGTATTTT
TRBD2	TRBV6-1	TRBJ2-1	-	CASREGLAGGVEQFF	TGTGCCAGCAGAGAAGGACTAGCGGGGGGTGTTGAGCAGTTCTTC
-	TRBV29-1	TRBJ1-1	-	CSAGLAATGTEAFF	TGCAGCGCGGGGTTAGCTGCTACAGGGACTGAAGCTTTCTTT
TRBD1	TRBV11-2	TRBJ1-1	-	CASSLGQGFWAFF	TGTGCCAGCAGCTTAGGACAGGGGTTTTGGGCTTTCTTT
-	TRBV19	TRBJ2-1	-	CASLSTGSYSSYNEQFF	TGTGCCAGTCTTTCAACAGGTTCCTACAGCTCCTACAATGAGCAGTTCTTC